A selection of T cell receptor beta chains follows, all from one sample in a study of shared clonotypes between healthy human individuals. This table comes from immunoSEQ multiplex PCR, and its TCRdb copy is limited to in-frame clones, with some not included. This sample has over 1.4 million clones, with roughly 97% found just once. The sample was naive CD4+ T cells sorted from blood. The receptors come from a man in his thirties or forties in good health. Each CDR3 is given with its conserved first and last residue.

CDR3 protein: CASSPNLGQKREQYF
V gene: TRBV18

CDR3 protein: CASSDLGGREQYF
V gene: TRBV5-4

CDR3 protein: CASSLTSEGAYEQYF
V gene: TRBV7-3

CDR3 protein: CASSSDRGGFYGYTF
V gene: TRBV2

CDR3 protein: CASSGRLGRDTQYF
V gene: TRBV25-1

CDR3 protein: CASSSRQGVADTQYF
V gene: TRBV9

CDR3 protein: CASSQETGWGTEAFF
V gene: TRBV14

CDR3 protein: CASSLGGSDKNIQYF
V gene: TRBV5-4

CDR3 protein: CSASGSGLYEQYF
V gene: TRBV29-1

CDR3 protein: CASSGQGAGYTF
V gene: TRBV2

CDR3 protein: CASFPVGEETQYF
V gene: TRBV5-4

CDR3 protein: CASSEDRDEQYF
V gene: TRBV7-9

CDR3 protein: CSVEPGDGYTF
V gene: TRBV29-1

CDR3 protein: CASSQGNSGANVLTF
V gene: TRBV4-3

CDR3 protein: CAISGSTDTQYF
V gene: TRBV10-3

CDR3 protein: CASSLDGTDTQYF
V gene: TRBV5-4

CDR3 protein: CASSPLGLAQNNEQFF
V gene: TRBV18

CDR3 protein: CASSLDPRGTGYMETQYF
V gene: TRBV7-2

CDR3 protein: CASSPRVSGGPNNEQFF
V gene: TRBV18

CDR3 protein: CSVVGGGLAGKIYEQYF
V gene: TRBV29-1